Listed here are 25 T cell receptor beta chains from one sample, sequenced in a study of control samples from healthy donors and cancer patients. Repertoires were generated with immunoSEQ multiplex PCR, while TCRdb's copy carries only in-frame clones and drops some. The repertoire holds about 50,000 clones, with over 90% as singletons. The sample consisted of PBMCs. The receptors were sampled from a woman between 45 and 65 years old with head and neck cancer.

The chain employs TRBV6-5 and TRBJ1-2; D possibly corresponds to TRBD1 (5 bases). Trimming cost V 7 bases and J 6 bases, with 21 bases left between them. Per germline, CDR1 MNHEY and CDR2 SVGAGI. This CDR3 spans 15 amino acids. CDR3 residues: CASTSSRGDVDGYTF. The CDR3 DNA reads as TGTGCCAGCACCTCAAGTCGGGGGGATGTAGATGGCTACACCTTC.

This rearrangement joins TRBV24-1 to TRBJ1-2; D gene unclear. This CDR3 has 15 residues. The germline V gene encodes CDR1 KGHDR and CDR2 SFDVKD. The V end was cut by 5 bases, the J end by 4 bases, with 16 bases between. The DNA for the CDR3 is TGTGCCACCAGTGGCGGAGGGAGTCAGTCCTATGGCTACACCTTC. Translating it yields CATSGGGSQSYGYTF.

The CDR3 region has the DNA TGTGCCAGCAGTGAAGCGTCGATATGGGGAGAGCAGTACTTC. This codes for CASSEASIWGEQYF. V is TRBV2 and J is TRBJ2-7; D unresolved. This CDR3 is 14 amino acids long. With 0 bases removed from V and 7 bases from J, the gap between germline ends came to 13 bases. Germline V gene lookup returns CDR1 SNHLY and CDR2 FYNNEI.

The chain joins TRBV5-1 to TRBJ2-7, with D unclear. The CDR3 is made up of 12 amino acids. Germline loops: CDR1 SGHRS, CDR2 YFSETQ. V was trimmed by 4 bases and J by 7 bases, leaving 12 bases between them. The CDR3 DNA reads as TGCGCCAGCAGCCTAGGAATAGGAGAGCAGTACTTC. It specifies CASSLGIGEQYF.

This clone was detected only once. This CDR3 reads CASSETSPGSGSPLHF. In nucleotides, the CDR3 is TGTGCCAGCTCGGAAACCTCACCCGGTTCTGGTTCACCCCTCCACTTT. The chain carries TRBV18 and TRBJ1-6; no firm D call. Germline CDR1 reads KGHSH; CDR2 reads LQKENI. CDR3 length: 16 residues. Trimming pared 6 bases from V and 9 bases from J, leaving 21 bases between.

This sequence joins TRBV2 and TRBJ1-4, with 10 nucleotides matching TRBD1. Trimming at V came to 3 bases and at J to 0 bases, leaving 1 base not matched to a gene. The length of the CDR3 is 16 residues. Per the germline V gene, CDR1 is SNHLY and CDR2 is FYNNEI. The CDR3 spells CASSEDRGTTNEKLFF. The CDR3 DNA sequence: TGTGCCAGCAGTGAGGACAGGGGGACAACTAATGAAAAACTGTTTTTT.

The chain links TRBV4-1 to TRBJ2-7; 11 bases line up with TRBD1. Per germline, CDR1 MGHRA and CDR2 YSYEKL. The trim removed 1 base at V and 2 bases at J, leaving 1 base unmatched. The length of the CDR3 is 15 residues. Here the CDR3 reads CASSQGTGGTYEQYF. The CDR3 DNA is TGCGCCAGCAGCCAAGGGACAGGGGGCACCTACGAGCAGTACTTC.

V is TRBV19 and J is TRBJ1-1; no clear D. CDR1 is LNHDA and CDR2 is SQIVND in the germline V gene (reference sequence). With 0 bases removed from V and 7 bases from J, the gap between germline ends came to 12 bases. The length of the CDR3 is 14 residues. Here the CDR3 DNA reads TGTGCCAGTAGTATAGATGGTGGAGGAGGTGAAGCTTTCTTT. Translating it yields CASSIDGGGGEAFF. The variable domain in full, completed from reference TRBV19 and TRBJ1-1, reads DGGITQSPKYLFRKEGQNVTLSCEQNLNHDAMYWYRQDPGQGLRLIYYSQIVNDFQKGDIAEGYSVSREKKESFPLTVTSAQKNPTAFYLCASSIDGGGGEAFFGQGTRLTVV.

The J gene is TRBJ1-2, the V gene TRBV28, with 9 bases fitting TRBD1. The CDR3 has 14 amino acids. Trimming cost V 6 bases and J 3 bases; bases outside gene matches: 5. The germline V gene encodes CDR1 MDHEN and CDR2 SYDVKM. The CDR3 region is CASRGTGIDYGYTF. In nucleotides, the CDR3 is TGTGCCAGCAGAGGGACAGGGATAGACTATGGCTACACCTTC.

This clone occurred once. The chain combines TRBV15 with TRBJ2-1, with D perhaps matching TRBD1 (6 bases). The CDR3 is 12 amino acids. The V gene's germline CDR1 is LNHNV and CDR2 YYDKDF (reference sequence). The V and J ends lost 8 bases and 13 bases respectively, with 18 bases between them. This chain's CDR3 is CATGQGHLTQFF. Here the CDR3 DNA reads TGTGCCACCGGCCAGGGACACCTTACTCAGTTCTTC.

The chain carries TRBV25-1 and TRBJ1-2, with 7 bases identical to TRBD1. The CDR3 has 15 amino acids. Per the germline V gene, CDR1 is MGHDK and CDR2 is SYGVNS. The V gene end was trimmed by 0 bases and the J gene end by 4 bases; junction bases not matched to a gene: 5. DNA for the CDR3: TGTGCCAGCAGTGAATACTCAGGGGGTGGCTATGGCTACACCTTC. This translates into CASSEYSGGGYGYTF.

V is TRBV18 and J is TRBJ1-2; weak D call: TRBD1 (5 bases). V was pared by 1 base and J by 4 bases, with 10 bases between. The CDR3 covers 14 residues. CDR1 is KGHSH and CDR2 is LQKENI in the germline V gene. The CDR3 loop is CASSPRDGSYGYTF. Here the CDR3 DNA reads TGTGCCAGCTCACCACGGGACGGGAGCTATGGCTACACCTTC.

This chain joins TRBV27 and TRBJ2-1; TRBD2 aligns across 10 bases. After removal of 4 bases from V and 9 bases from J, the junction contained 12 bases not matched to a gene. Per the germline V gene, CDR1 is MNHEY and CDR2 is SMNVEV (reference sequence). The CDR3 loop spans 16 amino acids. The CDR3 is CASSSRKAGGPGEQFF. As DNA, the CDR3 is TGTGCCAGCAGTTCCCGCAAAGCGGGAGGGCCAGGTGAGCAGTTCTTC.

The chain couples TRBV29-1 to TRBJ2-3, with 8 bases matching TRBD2. Per the germline V gene, CDR1 is SQVTM and CDR2 is ANQGSEA. CDR3 size: 17 residues. V gave up 6 bases and J gave up 4 bases; unmatched junction bases: 18. The CDR3 reads CSVAHSGGEGPPDTQYF. The CDR3 nucleotides are TGCAGCGTGGCCCACTCGGGGGGGGAGGGGCCTCCAGATACGCAGTATTTT.

The CDR3 loop reads CASSYKGYGYTF. CDR3 in DNA: TGTGCCAGCAGTTACAAAGGCTATGGCTACACCTTC. The V call is TRBV6-5, the J call TRBJ1-2; no reliable D call. V gave up 2 bases and J gave up 4 bases, with 5 bases separating them. The germline CDR1 and CDR2 sequences are MNHEY and SVGAGI. The CDR3 loop spans 12 amino acids.

The V and J genes are TRBV5-4 and TRBJ1-3; D gene ambiguous. The length of the CDR3 is 13 residues. The germline gives CDR1 SGHNT, CDR2 YYREEE (reference sequence). V lost 0 bases to trimming and J lost 2 bases, with 3 bases between them. The DNA of the CDR3 is TGTGCCAGCAGCTTGGGCCCTGGAAACACCATATATTTT. Amino acids: CASSLGPGNTIYF.

The chain recombines TRBV6-2 or TRBV6-3 with TRBJ2-1; 8 nucleotides align to TRBD1. Trimming took 4 bases from V and 6 from J; bases not matched to a gene: 5. The germline gives CDR1 MNHEY, CDR2 SVGEGT. The CDR3 consists of 14 residues. The CDR3 DNA reads as TGTGCCAGCAGTTCCCGGACAGGGATCAATGAGCAGTTCTTC. Translation: CASSSRTGINEQFF.

The V call is TRBV7-9, the J call TRBJ1-4; 9 positions match TRBD1. CDR1 and CDR2 (germline): SEHNR, FQNEAQ (reference sequence). The V segment lost 2 bases and the J segment 7 bases; nucleotides outside the gene matches: 2. The CDR3 consists of 14 residues. The CDR3 here is CASSLRQGGEKLFF. The CDR3 nucleotides are TGTGCCAGCAGCTTAAGACAGGGGGGTGAAAAACTGTTTTTT.

The CDR3 is CASSKAKRDYTTDTQYF. CDR3 nucleotide sequence: TGTGCCAGCAGTAAGGCCAAGCGGGACTATACCACAGATACGCAGTATTTT. V gene TRBV6-2 or TRBV6-3 combines with J gene TRBJ2-3, with TRBD2 identical over 7 bases. Trimming cost V 5 bases and J 2 bases; bases outside gene matches: 13. CDR1 and CDR2 from the germline V gene are MNHEY and SVGEGT. The CDR3 runs 17 residues.

J is TRBJ1-1 and V is TRBV5-1, with D possibly being TRBD1 (6 bases). This CDR3 spans 14 amino acids. V was shortened by 4 bases and J by 0 bases, with 10 bases between the two germline ends. The germline V gene has CDR1 SGHRS and CDR2 YFSETQ. Here the CDR3 reads CASSIGQLNTEAFF. CDR3 DNA: TGCGCCAGCAGCATTGGACAGCTGAACACTGAAGCTTTCTTT.

The V and J genes are TRBV20-1 and TRBJ2-3; D may correspond to TRBD1 or TRBD2 (5 bases each). CDR3 size: 15 residues. Trimming removed 3 bases at V and 3 bases at J, with 16 bases between. CDR1 is DFQATT, CDR2 SNEGSKA, per germline (reference sequence). The CDR3 spells CSASNMGEQTDTQYF. The CDR3 DNA sequence: TGCAGTGCTAGTAACATGGGGGAACAAACAGATACGCAGTATTTT.

This clone was seen only once. The chain couples TRBV5-1 to TRBJ1-1; 7 bases are a match to TRBD1. The germline V gene has CDR1 SGHRS and CDR2 YFSETQ. V lost 2 bases to trimming and J lost 4 bases; unmatched junction nucleotides: 8. This CDR3 contains 15 residues. CDR3 coding DNA: TGCGCCAGCAGCTTTTCTCGGCAGGGGGGCACTGAAGCTTTCTTT. Residues: CASSFSRQGGTEAFF.

This chain uses TRBV27 with TRBJ2-3; 9 bases are a match to TRBD2. This CDR3 contains 15 residues. Losses at the gene ends were 0 bases for V and 3 bases for J; bases not matched to a gene: 1. The germline V gene has CDR1 MNHEY and CDR2 SMNVEV (reference sequence). The CDR3 region has the DNA TGTGCCAGCAGTTTATCTAGCGGGAGAACAGATACGCAGTATTTT. Protein sequence: CASSLSSGRTDTQYF.

This clone was seen only once. The chain couples TRBV7-9 to TRBJ2-5, with D perhaps TRBD1 or TRBD2 (5 bases each). Germline CDR1 is SEHNR and CDR2 is FQNEAQ (reference sequence). The germline V and J ends were trimmed by 5 bases and 6 bases, with 16 bases remaining between them. The CDR3 consists of 14 residues. This CDR3 reads CASSGRDGPQTQYF. The CDR3 nucleotides are TGTGCCAGCAGCGGCCGGGACGGACCTCAGACCCAGTACTTC.

The rearrangement links TRBV28 to TRBJ2-3; D may be TRBD1 (5 bases). The CDR3 consists of 14 residues. Trimming stripped 7 bases from V and 5 bases from J, with 16 bases between. In germline, CDR1 is MDHEN, CDR2 SYDVKM. The CDR3 loop is CASTPGSGRDTQYF. As DNA, the CDR3 is TGTGCCAGCACCCCAGGGTCGGGTCGAGATACGCAGTATTTT. Looking up the rest from reference TRBV28 and TRBJ2-3 gives the full variable domain: DVKVTQSSRYLVKRTGEKVFLECVQDMDHENMFWYRQDPGLGLRLIYFSYDVKMKEKGDIPEGYSVSREKKERFSLILESASTNQTSMYLCASTPGSGRDTQYFGPGTRLTVL.